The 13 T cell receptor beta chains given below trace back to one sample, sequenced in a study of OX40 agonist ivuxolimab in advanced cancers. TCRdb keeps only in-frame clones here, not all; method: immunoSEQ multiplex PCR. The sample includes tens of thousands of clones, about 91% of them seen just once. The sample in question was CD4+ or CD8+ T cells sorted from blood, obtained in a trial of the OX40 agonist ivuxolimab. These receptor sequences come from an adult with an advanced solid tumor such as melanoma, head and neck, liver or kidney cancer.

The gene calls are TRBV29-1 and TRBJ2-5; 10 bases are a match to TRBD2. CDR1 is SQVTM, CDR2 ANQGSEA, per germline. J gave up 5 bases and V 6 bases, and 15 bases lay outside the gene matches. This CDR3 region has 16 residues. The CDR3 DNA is TGCAGCGTAGGACCTCCCCTAGCGGGAGATCGCGAGACCCAGTACTTC. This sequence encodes CSVGPPLAGDRETQYF.

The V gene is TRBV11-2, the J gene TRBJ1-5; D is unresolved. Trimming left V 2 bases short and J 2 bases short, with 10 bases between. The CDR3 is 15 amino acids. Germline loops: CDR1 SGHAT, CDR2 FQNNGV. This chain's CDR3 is CASSLSGAGNQPQHF. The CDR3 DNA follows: TGTGCCAGCAGCTTATCGGGTGCGGGCAATCAGCCCCAGCATTTT.

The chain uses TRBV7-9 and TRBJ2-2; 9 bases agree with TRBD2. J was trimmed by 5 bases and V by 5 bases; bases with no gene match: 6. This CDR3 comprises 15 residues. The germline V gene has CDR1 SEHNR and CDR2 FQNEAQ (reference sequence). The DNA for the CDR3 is TGTGCCAGCAGCCGAGCGGGAGGAGGGACCGGGGAGCTGTTTTTT. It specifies CASSRAGGGTGELFF.

The CDR3 protein is CASRVGMGSYEQYF. In DNA, the CDR3 is TGCGCCAGCAGGGTGGGTATGGGGTCCTACGAGCAGTACTTC. The rearrangement links TRBV10-2 to TRBJ2-7; D is uncertain. Germline CDR1 is WSHSY and CDR2 is SAAADI. The CDR3 is 14 amino acids. V dropped 6 bases and J dropped 1 base, with 13 bases sitting between them.

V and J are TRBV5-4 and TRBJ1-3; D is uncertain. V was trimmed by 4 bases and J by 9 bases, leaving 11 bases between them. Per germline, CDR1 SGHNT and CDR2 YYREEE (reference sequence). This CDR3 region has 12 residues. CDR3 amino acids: CASSDSQRTIYF. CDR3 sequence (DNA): TGTGCCAGCAGCGATAGCCAACGCACCATATATTTT. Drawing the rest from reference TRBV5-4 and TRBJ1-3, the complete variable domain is ETGVTQSPTHLIKTRGQQVTLRCSSQSGHNTVSWYQQALGQGPQFIFQYYREEENGRGNFPPRFSGLQFPNYSSELNVNALELDDSALYLCASSDSQRTIYFGEGSWLTVV.

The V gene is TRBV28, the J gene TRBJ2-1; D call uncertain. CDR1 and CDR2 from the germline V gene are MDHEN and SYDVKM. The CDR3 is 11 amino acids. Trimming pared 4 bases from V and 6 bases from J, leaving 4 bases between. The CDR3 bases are TGTGCCAGCAGTTCTCTCAATGAGCAGTTCTTC. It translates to CASSSLNEQFF.

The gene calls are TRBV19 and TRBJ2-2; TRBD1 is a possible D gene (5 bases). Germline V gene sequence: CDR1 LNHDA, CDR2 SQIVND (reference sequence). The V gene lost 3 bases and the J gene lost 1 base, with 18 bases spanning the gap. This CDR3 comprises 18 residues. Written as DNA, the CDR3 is TGTGCCAGTAGTATTAAACAGGTGAATTTCTTGAACACCGGGGAGCTGTTTTTT. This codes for CASSIKQVNFLNTGELFF.

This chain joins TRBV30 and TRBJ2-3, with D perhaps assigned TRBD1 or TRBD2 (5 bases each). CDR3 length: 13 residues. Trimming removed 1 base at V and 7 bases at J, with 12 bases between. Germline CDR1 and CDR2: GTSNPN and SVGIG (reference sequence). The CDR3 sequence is CAWSGGSVNTQYF. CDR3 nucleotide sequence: TGTGCCTGGAGTGGGGGGAGTGTGAATACGCAGTATTTT.

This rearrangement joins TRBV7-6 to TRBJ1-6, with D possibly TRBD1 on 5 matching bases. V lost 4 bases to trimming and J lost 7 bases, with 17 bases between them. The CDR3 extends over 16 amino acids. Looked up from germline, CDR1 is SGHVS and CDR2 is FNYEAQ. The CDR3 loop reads CASSSVRGVGNSPLHF. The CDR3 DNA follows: TGTGCCAGCAGCTCAGTCCGGGGGGTCGGGAATTCACCCCTCCACTTT.

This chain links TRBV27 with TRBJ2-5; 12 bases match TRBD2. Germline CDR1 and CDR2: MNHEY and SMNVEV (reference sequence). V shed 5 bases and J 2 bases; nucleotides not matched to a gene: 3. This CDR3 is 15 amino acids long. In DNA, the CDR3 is TGTGCCAGCAGTCCCGGGACTAGCGGGCAAGAGACCCAGTACTTC. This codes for CASSPGTSGQETQYF.

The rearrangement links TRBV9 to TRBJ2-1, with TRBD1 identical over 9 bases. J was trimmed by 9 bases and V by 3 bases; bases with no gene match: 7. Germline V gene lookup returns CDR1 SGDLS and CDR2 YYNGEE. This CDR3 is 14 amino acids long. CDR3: CASSAGTGWGEQFF. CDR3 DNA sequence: TGTGCCAGCAGCGCAGGGACAGGGTGGGGTGAGCAGTTCTTC.

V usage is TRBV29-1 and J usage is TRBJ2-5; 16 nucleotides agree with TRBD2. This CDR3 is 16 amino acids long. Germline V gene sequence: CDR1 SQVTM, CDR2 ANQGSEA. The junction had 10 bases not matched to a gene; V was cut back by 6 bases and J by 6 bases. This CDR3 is CSVVPGLAGGGQTQYF. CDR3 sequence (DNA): TGCAGCGTGGTACCGGGACTAGCGGGAGGGGGACAGACCCAGTACTTC.

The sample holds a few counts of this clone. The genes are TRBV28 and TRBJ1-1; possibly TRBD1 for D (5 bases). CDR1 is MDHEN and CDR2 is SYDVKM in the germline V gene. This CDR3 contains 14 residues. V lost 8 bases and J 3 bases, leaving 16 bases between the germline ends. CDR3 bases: TGTGCCAGCCGACCCTGGGACGGCTACACTGAAGCTTTCTTT. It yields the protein CASRPWDGYTEAFF. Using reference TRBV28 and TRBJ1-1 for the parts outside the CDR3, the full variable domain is DVKVTQSSRYLVKRTGEKVFLECVQDMDHENMFWYRQDPGLGLRLIYFSYDVKMKEKGDIPEGYSVSREKKERFSLILESASTNQTSMYLCASRPWDGYTEAFFGQGTRLTVV.